The present T cell receptor (beta chain) was sequenced within a study of vaccination and CD4 T cells after COVID-19. About the study: From HCoV-229E, HCoV-OC43, HCoV-NL63 and SARS-CoV-2, overlapping spike peptides were used to stimulate the cells.

The treatment was: roughly 10-day PBMC culture with coronavirus spike peptide pools or control peptides (ViraFEST assay). ViraFEST relied on peptide pools to expand antigen-specific T cells; the TCRs were sequenced afterward. Per-well cultures of roughly 2 million PBMCs received 8 to 10 IU/ml IL-2 and 10 ug/ml peptide pools. Sequenced with the Oncomine TCR Beta short-read assay was DNA taken from cultured CD4+ T cells. One entry per CDR3 protein results from TCRdb running MiXCR on the PCR reads. The sample includes about 30,000 distinct CDR3 sequences, around 64% of them seen just once. Study-level points and caveats: Spike mono-reactive status applied to 304 of 307 vaccine-specific clones in convalescent patients.

In this sample, this clonotype turned up a few times. Its antigen is not identified. Germline loops: CDR1 GTSNPN, CDR2 SVGIG (reference sequence). Trimming removed 2 bases at V and 3 bases at J, with 16 bases between. The CDR3 is 15 amino acids. This receptor was taken from a human donor who received a COVID-19 vaccine. This sample comprised CD4+ T cells from blood, cultured in vitro, obtained after SARS-CoV-2 vaccination. The chain uses TRBV30 and TRBJ1-1; D unresolved. In nucleotides, the CDR3 is TGTGCCTGGAGTATGTATGAGGGTTGGGACACTGAAGCTTTCTTT. Its translation: CAWSMYEGWDTEAFF. The full variable domain, rest sourced from reference TRBV30 and TRBJ1-1, is SQTIHQWPATLVQPVGSPLSLECTVEGTSNPNLYWYRQAAGRGLQLLFYSVGIGQISSEVPQNLSASRPQDRQFILSSKKLLLSDSGFYLCAWSMYEGWDTEAFFGQGTRLTVV.